Listed below are T cell receptor beta chains from one sample, sequenced in a study of blood T cell repertoires in COVID-19. Here immunoSEQ multiplex PCR was the method, and the copy in TCRdb shows in-frame clones only, minus some. In the table there are roughly 130,000 clones, 84% of which are singletons. Sequenced input: peripheral blood. The receptors were gathered from a woman aged 55-70 years with acute or convalescent COVID-19. CDR3s include the opening cysteine and the closing phenylalanine or tryptophan. Fields, in order: clone size, D gene, V gene, J gene, CDR3 DNA, CDR3 protein. A D gene is named only where the DNA matches it firmly. Clone size is stated in some rows and not others, as once, few, many or a class when expanded.

-	-	TRBV15	TRBJ2-7	TGTGCCACCAGCAGAGATCGGAGGAGAGAGCAGTACTTC	CATSRDRRREQYF
-	-	TRBV6-2/TRBV6-3	TRBJ2-3	TGTGCCAGCAGTTACGGGCCATCCGATAGCACAGATACGCAGTATTTT	CASSYGPSDSTDTQYF
-	-	TRBV21-1	TRBJ2-1	TGTGCCAGCAGCAAAGGAGGGAATGAGCAGTTCTTC	CASSKGGNEQFF
once	TRBD1	TRBV5-6	TRBJ2-3	TGTGCCAGCAGCTGGAAGACAGGGGAAAGCACAGATACGCAGTATTTT	CASSWKTGESTDTQYF
-	-	TRBV9	TRBJ1-5	TGTGCCAGCAGCGCTGCAGGGGCAAGCAATCAGCCCCAGCATTTT	CASSAAGASNQPQHF
-	-	TRBV7-3	TRBJ1-1	TGTGCCAGCAGCTCACAGGGAACTGAAGCTTTCTTT	CASSSQGTEAFF
few	-	TRBV28	TRBJ1-4	TGTGCCAGCAGTCCCCGAGCGGGGAAAAAACTGTTTTTT	CASSPRAGKKLFF
-	TRBD2	TRBV24-1	TRBJ2-3	TGTGCCACCGCGACTAGCAGCACAGATACGCAGTATTTT	CATATSSTDTQYF
-	-	TRBV19	TRBJ1-6	TGTGCCAGTGGTTACCGCGATAATTCACCCCTCCACTTT	CASGYRDNSPLHF
few	-	TRBV19	TRBJ1-1	TGTGCCAGTAGTATAGGGGGCCAAGGACCTAACACTGAAGCTTTCTTT	CASSIGGQGPNTEAFF
-	TRBD1	TRBV19	TRBJ1-2	TGTGCCAGTAGTATTAGGGGACAGGGAGATGGCTACACCTTC	CASSIRGQGDGYTF
-	-	TRBV2	TRBJ1-1	TGTGCCAGCTCCATCCGGGTAATGAACACTGAAGCTTTCTTT	CASSIRVMNTEAFF
-	-	TRBV11-2	TRBJ1-2	TGTGCCAGCAGCTTAGATCGGGGCGGGAGGGGCTACACCTTC	CASSLDRGGRGYTF
-	-	TRBV9	TRBJ1-1	TGTGCCAGCAGCGAAGGGGGGAACACTGAAGCTTTCTTT	CASSEGGNTEAFF
-	-	TRBV30	TRBJ1-2	TGTGCCTGGAGTCAACTAGGAGGGAGGAAAGACACCTTC	CAWSQLGGRKDTF
-	-	TRBV19	TRBJ1-2	TGTGCCAGTAGTCTTGGAGTCGGGGGCTACACCTTC	CASSLGVGGYTF
-	TRBD2	TRBV18	TRBJ2-1	TGTGCCAGCTCACCCCCGCTAGGGACTAGCGGGGGCCCTGGTTCTAGCTCCTACAATGAGCAGTTCTTC	CASSPPLGTSGGPGSSSYNEQFF
-	-	TRBV29-1	TRBJ1-2	TGCAGCGTTGAAGAACTGGACAGAACCTATGGCTACACCTTC	CSVEELDRTYGYTF
-	-	TRBV29-1	TRBJ1-2	TGCAGCGTTGTCTTTTCTTCGGACTCCTTTTGGTATGGCTACACCTTC	CSVVFSSDSFWYGYTF
-	-	TRBV11-2	TRBJ1-2	TGTGCCAGCAGCTCTCAACTGGGCCGTGAGGGCTACACCTTC	CASSSQLGREGYTF
once	-	TRBV4-1	TRBJ2-3	TGCGCCAGCAGCCAACGCGGGGGCGATACGCAGTATTTT	CASSQRGGDTQYF
-	TRBD1	TRBV6-5	TRBJ1-6	TGTGCCAGCAGTTACGGACAGGGGAGATCACCCCTCCACTTT	CASSYGQGRSPLHF
-	TRBD1	TRBV5-4	TRBJ1-3	TGTGCCAGCAGCCGGGGACAGAGGAGCTCTGGAAACACCATATATTTT	CASSRGQRSSGNTIYF
-	-	TRBV5-4	TRBJ2-5	TGTGCCAGCAGCTTGGACGCCACCGGAGAGACCCAGTACTTC	CASSLDATGETQYF
-	TRBD1	TRBV7-3	TRBJ2-1	TGTGCCAGCAGCTCGGGACAGGGGGGACCCTACAATGAGCAGTTCTTC	CASSSGQGGPYNEQFF
-	-	TRBV2	TRBJ1-4	TGTGCCAGCAGCGCCCTCGGGACTAATGAAAAACTGTTTTTT	CASSALGTNEKLFF
-	-	TRBV20-1	TRBJ1-1	TGCAGTGCTCCCACCAGCGGGAGAGCTTTCTTT	CSAPTSGRAFF
-	-	TRBV2	TRBJ1-1	TGTGCCAGCAGGGTACCACAGGGTTTGAACACTGAAGCTTTCTTT	CASRVPQGLNTEAFF
many	-	TRBV30	TRBJ1-1	TGTGCCTGGAGTCCGGGGGCGGGAGGGAACACTGAAGCTTTCTTT	CAWSPGAGGNTEAFF
-	-	TRBV9	TRBJ2-7	TGTGCCAGCAGCGTAGAGGGGCGAGATTACGAGCAGTACTTC	CASSVEGRDYEQYF
-	TRBD1	TRBV13	TRBJ1-2	TGTGCCAGCAGCCCCGGACAGGGCGGCACTAACTATGGCTACACCTTC	CASSPGQGGTNYGYTF
-	TRBD1	TRBV30	TRBJ1-4	TGTGCCTGGAATCGGGACAGGAATGAAAAACTGTTTTTT	CAWNRDRNEKLFF
-	TRBD1	TRBV19	TRBJ1-3	TGTGCCAGCAGTACGGATCCGCAGGGGGCTGGGGGAGGAAACACCATATATTTT	CASSTDPQGAGGGNTIYF
-	TRBD2	TRBV5-4	TRBJ2-1	TGTGCCAGCAGCCTAACTAGCGGGGGGCAAAATGAGCAGTTCTTC	CASSLTSGGQNEQFF
-	-	TRBV5-1	TRBJ1-5	TGCGCCAGCAGCTTAGGCGGAGATCAGCCCCAGCATTTT	CASSLGGDQPQHF
-	-	TRBV21-1	TRBJ1-5	TGTGCCAGCAGCGTCCGGACAGGCGGGAATCAGCCCCAGCATTTT	CASSVRTGGNQPQHF
-	-	TRBV25-1	TRBJ2-1	TGTGCCAGCAGTGGACCCAGGGGAACCTACAATGAGCAGTTCTTC	CASSGPRGTYNEQFF
few	-	TRBV9	TRBJ1-2	TGTGCCAGCAGCTCCTTGTGGGGCCACAAATATGGCTACACCTTC	CASSSLWGHKYGYTF
-	-	TRBV5-6	TRBJ2-7	TGTGCCAGCAGCTTGATAGGTCGAGGGCAGTACTTC	CASSLIGRGQYF
once	-	TRBV20-1	TRBJ1-1	TGCAGTGCTAGTTTTCTGGGGCGCCGGAACACTGAAGCTTTCTTT	CSASFLGRRNTEAFF
-	-	TRBV6-5	TRBJ1-3	TGTGCCAGCAAACGAGAAGACTCTGGAAACACCATATATTTT	CASKREDSGNTIYF